Detailed here is one TCR beta chain. Its matching antigen is unknown. The entry originates in a study of OX40 agonist ivuxolimab in advanced cancers. Study conclusions and caveats: Those patients achieving a partial response at 0.1-3.0 mg/kg showed among the lowest clonal expansion.

Germline loops: CDR1 SQVTM, CDR2 ANQGSEA. This CDR3 spans 13 amino acids. J lost 1 base, V lost 6 bases, and 1 base had no gene match. Assay: immunoSEQ multiplex PCR; the TCRdb copy retains only in-frame clones and omits some. This sample has 77,000 or so clones, with over 85% found just once. The chain links TRBV29-1 to TRBJ2-2, with 8 bases identical to TRBD1. Sample: CD4+ or CD8+ T cells sorted from blood, taken in a trial of the OX40 agonist ivuxolimab. The sequence derives from an adult with an advanced solid tumor such as melanoma, head and neck, liver or kidney cancer. The CDR3 DNA follows: TGCAGCGTCGGACAGGGGAACACCGGGGAGCTGTTTTTT. Translation gives CSVGQGNTGELFF.